This T cell receptor (beta chain) was profiled in a study of B cell selection in AIRE deficiency. To note about this clone: The antigen remains unidentified.

Sorted regulatory T cells were CD4-positive, CD25-high and CD127-low or negative. Unrelated healthy donors provided the controls. Generated by immunoSEQ multiplex PCR, the TCRdb table keeps only in-frame clones and is missing some. The sample records roughly 18,000 clones, roughly 91% being singletons. The V and J ends lost 4 bases and 4 bases respectively, with 5 bases between them. Germline V gives CDR1 SQVTM, CDR2 ANQGSEA. This CDR3 is 11 amino acids long. Regarding the study as a whole: Approximately 31% of healthy-shared Treg sequences were found among patient Tconv cells. With only TCRbeta sequenced, 30% to 45% of shared healthy Treg sequences overlapped Tconv. AIRE-deficient Tconv and Treg repertoires matched healthy donors in TCRBV, CDR3 length, diversity.

The source is a human donor in good health. The chain combines TRBV29-1 with TRBJ2-1; D possibly corresponds to TRBD2 (5 bases). Sequencing was done on a sample of CD4+CD25+ Tregs sorted from PBMCs. This CDR3 reads CSVGGYNEQFF. The CDR3 nucleotides are TGCAGCGTTGGAGGGTACAATGAGCAGTTCTTC.